These 9 T cell receptor beta chains were all obtained from the same sample, sequenced in a study of blood T cell repertoires in COVID-19. Assay used: immunoSEQ multiplex PCR; TCRdb lists only in-frame clones, some missing. Here the sample spans 72,000 or so clones, over 70% being singletons. Input material: peripheral blood. These TCRs come from a man between 65 and 85 years old who had recovered from COVID-19.

The V call is TRBV7-2, the J call TRBJ1-1; D might be TRBD1 (5 bases). Germline CDR1 SGHTA, CDR2 FQGNSA. This CDR3 has 17 amino acids. Trimming removed 5 bases at V and 0 bases at J, with 19 bases between. The CDR3, as DNA: TGTGCCAGCAGCCCGGGGGACCGACACCCCATGAACACTGAAGCTTTCTTT. Translated, it gives CASSPGDRHPMNTEAFF.

This clone was seen only once. J is TRBJ1-1 and V is TRBV7-8; 9 bases are a match to TRBD1. CDR1 is SGHVS, CDR2 FQNEAQ, per germline. The CDR3 spans 16 residues. The V and J ends lost 5 bases and 0 bases, in that order; junction bases with no gene match: 7. CDR3 bases: TGTGCCAGCAGCCACGGACAGGGGCGACTGAACACTGAAGCTTTCTTT. Amino acid sequence: CASSHGQGRLNTEAFF.

This clone was detected a few times. The chain combines TRBV20-1 with TRBJ1-2; the match to TRBD1 covers 10 bases. V lost 3 bases to trimming and J lost 5 bases; unmatched junction nucleotides: 15. The CDR3 has 17 amino acids. Per the germline V gene, CDR1 is DFQATT and CDR2 is SNEGSKA (reference sequence). The CDR3 region is CSASIRQGAVLGYGYTF. CDR3 DNA: TGCAGTGCTAGTATCCGACAGGGGGCCGTGTTGGGTTATGGCTACACCTTC.

The table lists this clone with many counts. The chain employs TRBV5-1 and TRBJ1-1; TRBD1 agrees at 7 bases. V lost 5 bases and J lost 3; bases outside the gene matches: 4. The CDR3 spans 13 residues. Germline lookup yields CDR1 SGHRS and CDR2 YFSETQ. CDR3 amino acids: CASSGQVDTEAFF. As DNA, the CDR3 is TGCGCCAGCAGTGGACAGGTAGACACTGAAGCTTTCTTT.

This clone showed up just a few times. V and J are TRBV25-1 and TRBJ2-7, with 8 bases matching TRBD1. This CDR3 has 13 residues. Germline CDR1 MGHDK, CDR2 SYGVNS. The ends lost 4 bases at V and 3 bases at J; junction bases unmatched: 2. The CDR3 is CASSGDRYYEQYF. Written as DNA, the CDR3 is TGTGCCAGCAGTGGGGACAGGTACTACGAGCAGTACTTC.

CDR3 nucleotides: TGTGCCAGCAGTTTCGTTTCGCCCCGGGACACTTCAACTAATGAAAAACTGTTTTTT. Its protein is CASSFVSPRDTSTNEKLFF. V gene TRBV28 combines with J gene TRBJ1-4, with a weak D call TRBD1 (6 bases). Trimming removed 3 bases at V and 0 bases at J, with 20 bases between. This CDR3 has 19 residues. Per the germline V gene, CDR1 is MDHEN and CDR2 is SYDVKM.

V usage is TRBV19 and J usage is TRBJ2-5, with 7 bases lining up with TRBD1. Germline CDR1 is LNHDA and CDR2 is SQIVND (reference sequence). This CDR3 has 13 amino acids. The ends lost 3 bases at V and 4 bases at J; junction bases unmatched: 2. This CDR3 reads CASSINRGETQYF. The DNA for the CDR3 is TGTGCCAGTAGTATCAACAGGGGAGAGACCCAGTACTTC.

The J gene is TRBJ2-1, the V gene TRBV29-1; 10 bases are a match to TRBD2. Germline CDR1 is SQVTM and CDR2 is ANQGSEA. The length of the CDR3 is 15 residues. J lost 4 bases, V lost 7 bases, and 10 bases had no gene match. The CDR3 DNA follows: TGCAGCGCCACCGGGACTAGCGCGGCTTACAATGAGCAGTTCTTC. Protein sequence: CSATGTSAAYNEQFF.

This sequence joins TRBV4-3 and TRBJ2-7; 12 bases are shared with TRBD2. V was pared by 4 bases and J by 4 bases, with 2 bases of the junction left unmatched. The CDR3 spans 14 residues. The germline V gene encodes CDR1 LGHNA and CDR2 YSLEER. The CDR3 DNA reads TGCGCCAGCAGCCCTAGCGGGAGGGCTTACGAGCAGTACTTC. Its protein is CASSPSGRAYEQYF.